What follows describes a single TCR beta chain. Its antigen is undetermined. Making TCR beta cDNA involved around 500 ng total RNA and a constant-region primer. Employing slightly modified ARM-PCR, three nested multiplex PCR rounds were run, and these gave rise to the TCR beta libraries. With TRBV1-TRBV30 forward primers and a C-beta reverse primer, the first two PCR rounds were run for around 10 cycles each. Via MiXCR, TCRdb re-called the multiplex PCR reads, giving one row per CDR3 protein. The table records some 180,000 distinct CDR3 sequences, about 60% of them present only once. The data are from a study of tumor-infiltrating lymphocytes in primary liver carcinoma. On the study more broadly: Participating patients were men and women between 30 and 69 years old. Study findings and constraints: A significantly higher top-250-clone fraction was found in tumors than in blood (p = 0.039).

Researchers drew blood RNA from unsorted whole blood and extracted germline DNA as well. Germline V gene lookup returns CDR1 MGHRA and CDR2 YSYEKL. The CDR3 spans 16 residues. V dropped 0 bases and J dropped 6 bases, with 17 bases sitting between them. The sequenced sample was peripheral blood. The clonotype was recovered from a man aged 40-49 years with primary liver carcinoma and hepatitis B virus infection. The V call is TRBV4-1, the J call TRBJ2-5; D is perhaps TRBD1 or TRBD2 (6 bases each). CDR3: CASSQEREQGGKTQYF. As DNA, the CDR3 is TGCGCCAGCAGCCAAGAACGGGAACAGGGCGGGAAGACCCAGTACTTC.